The clone carrying this T cell receptor (beta chain) was observed a single time. CDR3 length equals 14 residues. J gave up 5 bases and V 4 bases, and 7 bases lay outside the gene matches. Germline values: CDR1 ENHRY, CDR2 SYGVKD. The data stem from a study of blood T cell repertoires in COVID-19. Sequencing was performed with immunoSEQ multiplex PCR; in TCRdb, only in-frame clones are kept and a portion is missing. The sample lists fewer than 350,000 clones, about 89% occurring once. The sample was PBMCs or T cells enriched from blood (not recorded which). The clonotype originates from a man aged 60 to 69 who had recovered from COVID-19. The J gene is TRBJ1-2, the V gene TRBV10-3, with 7 bases lining up with TRBD1. The CDR3 DNA sequence: TGTGCCATCAGTGGGACAGGTGGGGGATATGGCTACACCTTC. The encoded protein is CAISGTGGGYGYTF.